The rows below give T cell receptor beta chains drawn from one sample of a study of blood T cell repertoires in COVID-19. The protocol was immunoSEQ multiplex PCR, while the TCRdb copy is restricted to in-frame clones and leaves out a portion. The sample includes around 71,000 clones, more than 80% seen only once; the top ten take just over 5%. Material: peripheral blood. The receptor source for this set is an older man with acute or convalescent COVID-19. CDR3s include the opening cysteine and the closing phenylalanine or tryptophan.

v_call	j_call	cdr3_aa
TRBV28	TRBJ1-4	CASREILYGKTNEKLFF
TRBV7-2	TRBJ2-5	CASSLSAGGGETQYF
TRBV9	TRBJ1-1	CASSSRNTEAFF
TRBV25-1	TRBJ2-2	CASSSPGPAGDTGELFF
TRBV19	TRBJ2-3	CASSKGQGADTQYF
TRBV27	TRBJ2-2	CASSLYAMVAGELFF
TRBV3-1/TRBV3-2	TRBJ2-7	CASSHGQGNF
TRBV28	TRBJ2-7	CASSLGLAPVYEQYF
TRBV7-3	TRBJ1-5	CASSLEARVRKPTVYSNQPQHF
TRBV18	TRBJ2-1	CASSPPAAGGNNEQFF
TRBV5-1	TRBJ2-3	CASSGSGDSTDTQYF
TRBV15	TRBJ2-7	CATSAHRGPYEQYF
TRBV28	TRBJ1-4	CASTQTPTNEKLFF